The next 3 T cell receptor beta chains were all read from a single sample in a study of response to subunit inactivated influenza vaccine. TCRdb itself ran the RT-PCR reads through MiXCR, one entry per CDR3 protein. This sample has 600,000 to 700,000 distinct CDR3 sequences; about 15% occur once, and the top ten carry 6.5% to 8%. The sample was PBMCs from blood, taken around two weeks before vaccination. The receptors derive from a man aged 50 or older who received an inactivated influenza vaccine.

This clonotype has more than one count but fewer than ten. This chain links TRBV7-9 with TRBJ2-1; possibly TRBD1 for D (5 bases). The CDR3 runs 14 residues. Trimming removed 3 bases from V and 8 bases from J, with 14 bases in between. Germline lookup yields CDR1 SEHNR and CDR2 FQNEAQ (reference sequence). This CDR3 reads CASSLDVLRDEQFF. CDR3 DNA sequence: TGTGCCAGCAGCTTGGACGTCCTCAGGGATGAGCAGTTCTTC.

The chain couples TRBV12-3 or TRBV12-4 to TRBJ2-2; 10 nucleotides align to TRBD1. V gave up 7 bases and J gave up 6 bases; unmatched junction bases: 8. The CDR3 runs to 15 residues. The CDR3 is CASTTGQGTAGELFF. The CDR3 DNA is TGTGCCAGCACCACGGGACAGGGGACAGCCGGGGAGCTGTTTTTT.

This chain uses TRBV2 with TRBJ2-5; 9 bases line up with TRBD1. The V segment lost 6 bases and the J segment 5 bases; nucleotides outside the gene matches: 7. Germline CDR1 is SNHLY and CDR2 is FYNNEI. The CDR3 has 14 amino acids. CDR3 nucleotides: TGTGCCAGCAGAACGGGACAGGGTTTTGAGACCCAGTACTTC. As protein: CASRTGQGFETQYF.